One sample yielded the 5 T cell receptor beta chains listed below, sequenced in a study of T cells in Graves' hyperthyroidism and ophthalmopathy. TCR beta CDR3 sequences were amplified from RNA transcripts. Primed by the HTBI set, a first-round RT-PCR was run on the TCR CDR3. TCRdb recomputed calls from the multiplex PCR reads with MiXCR, one row per CDR3 protein. The sample comprises 150,000 or so distinct CDR3 sequences, less than 10% of which are singletons, and about 20% rests with the top ten. Material: blood. The receptors stem from a woman between 18 and 30 years old with Graves' hyperthyroidism that later progressed to Graves' ophthalmopathy.

This clonotype was seen ten or more times. The CDR3 coding sequence is TGTGCCAGCTTCTTGGGGACAGACAACACCGGGGAGCTGTTTTTT. Residues: CASFLGTDNTGELFF. J is TRBJ2-2 and V is TRBV27; 7 bases match TRBD1. Trimming at V came to 8 bases and at J to 2 bases, leaving 8 bases not matched to a gene. CDR1 and CDR2 from the germline V gene are MNHEY and SMNVEV (reference sequence). The CDR3 length is 15 residues.

The rearrangement links TRBV3-1 to TRBJ2-4; D unresolved. The length of the CDR3 is 14 residues. The germline CDR1 and CDR2 sequences are LGHDT and YNNKEL (reference sequence). V dropped 1 base and J dropped 0 bases, with 4 bases sitting between them. The CDR3 nucleotides are TGTGCCAGCAGCCAAGGGGTAGCCAAAAACATTCAGTACTTC. It is translated as CASSQGVAKNIQYF.

In its sample, this clonotype was seen a few times. The V and J genes are TRBV4-2 and TRBJ1-3; D uncertain. V was clipped by 0 bases and J by 3 bases, with 3 bases between them. The CDR3 is made up of 13 amino acids. CDR1 and CDR2 (germline): LGHNA, YNFKEQ. CDR3 residues: CASSQDGGNTIYF. CDR3 DNA sequence: TGTGCCAGCAGCCAAGACGGTGGAAACACCATATATTTT.

CDR3 amino acids: CSARDHHSGANVLTF. As DNA, the CDR3 is TGCAGTGCTAGAGACCATCACTCTGGGGCCAACGTCCTGACTTTC. The rearrangement links TRBV20-1 to TRBJ2-6; D call uncertain. Germline values: CDR1 DFQATT, CDR2 SNEGSKA (reference sequence). The CDR3 is 15 residues long. The V end was cut by 0 bases, the J end by 0 bases, with 6 bases between.

The chain recombines TRBV5-1 with TRBJ1-1; 7 nucleotides match TRBD1. CDR1 and CDR2 (germline): SGHRS, YFSETQ. The V gene end was trimmed by 0 bases and the J gene end by 4 bases; junction bases not matched to a gene: 6. CDR3 length: 15 amino acids. The CDR3 reads CASSLERTGFTEAFF. CDR3 in DNA: TGCGCCAGCAGCTTGGAACGGACAGGATTCACTGAAGCTTTCTTT.